This TCR beta chain was captured in a study of human T cells and chemical hapten exposure. General study findings and limits: Against controls, expanded TCRs gave rise to significantly more large CDR3 similarity clusters.

TCRdb recomputed calls from the RACE reads with MiXCR, one row per CDR3 protein. This sample yields 100,000 or so distinct CDR3 sequences, of which around 35% are seen a single time; 2.5% to 3.5% belongs to the top ten. As for this clonotype: No antigen is known for it.

Time point meaning: patch test 3, about 24 weeks after DPC sensitization. Treatment noted: therapeutic diphenylcyclopropenone sensitization with weekly scalp DPC. The CDR3 is 13 residues long. CDR1 and CDR2 (germline): SEHNR, FQNEAQ (reference sequence). V was pared by 5 bases and J by 4 bases, with 4 bases of the junction left unmatched. This sequence joins TRBV7-9 and TRBJ1-1; 7 bases agree with TRBD1. This specimen consisted of whole blood, obtained in connection with sensitization to the hapten diphenylcyclopropenone (DPC). This receptor was identified in a man aged 40-49 years with alopecia areata. Some clones in this sample may be carry-over from other donors' samples. The chain's CDR3 is CASSTDRVTEAFF. The CDR3 bases are TGTGCCAGCAGCACCGACAGGGTCACTGAAGCTTTCTTT.